This entry lists 25 T cell receptor beta chains sequenced from one sample in a study of blood T cells in healthy people across ages. Combining a sample-barcoded 5' primer with a J-beta primer mix, a second PCR ran for about 6 to 11 cycles. Each CDR3 protein is one row after TCRdb ran MiXCR on the 5' RACE reads. Altogether about 780,000 distinct CDR3 sequences are present, about a quarter being singletons, with the ten largest covering 3%. The same data also went into a second study, on T cells of mothers and their children.

Sample: blood. Receptor source: a boy aged 5-17 years in good health.

This clonotype was counted a few times. The chain has TRBV6-1 and TRBJ2-1, with D possibly matching TRBD1 (6 bases). Looked up from germline, CDR1 is MNHNS and CDR2 is SASEGT. Trimming left V 4 bases short and J 15 bases short, with 13 bases between. CDR3 length: 11 residues. Here the CDR3 DNA reads TGTGCCAGCAGTGTCGCAGGGGAACGGTTCTTC. Translating it yields CASSVAGERFF.

For this clonotype: Since no conserved phenylalanine or tryptophan closes the CDR3, a read error is the likely cause. This chain links TRBV12-3 or TRBV12-4 with TRBJ2-3; TRBD1 or TRBD2 may be the D gene (5 bases each). The V end lost 1 base, the J end lost 4 bases, and 12 bases lay between the germline ends. There are 15 residues in the CDR3. The CDR3, as DNA: TGTGCCAGCAGTTTAGAGAGGCAGGGAGCAGATACGCAGTATTCT. Translation: CASSLERQGADTQYS.

The CDR3 here is CASSFSQTSYEQYF. CDR3 bases: TGTGCCAGCAGTTTTTCGCAGACCTCCTACGAGCAGTACTTC. V is TRBV27 and J is TRBJ2-7; D gene unclear. The CDR3 has 14 amino acids. CDR1 is MNHEY and CDR2 is SMNVEV in the germline V gene (reference sequence). V was cut by 3 bases and J by 0 bases, with 9 bases left in between.

The sample holds a few counts of this clonotype. The V and J genes are TRBV29-1 and TRBJ2-5, with 7 bases matching TRBD2. The CDR3 totals 14 residues. Germline CDR1 is SQVTM and CDR2 is ANQGSEA. The V gene end was trimmed by 0 bases and the J gene end by 5 bases; junction bases not matched to a gene: 6. As DNA, the CDR3 is TGCAGCGTTGAAGATAGGGGAGGGGAGGAGACCCAGTACTTC. Its protein is CSVEDRGGEETQYF.

The chain joins TRBV29-1 to TRBJ2-3; the match to TRBD1 covers 7 bases. The J segment lost 1 base and the V segment lost 7 bases, leaving 5 bases of the junction unmatched. The CDR3 runs to 13 residues. The germline V gene encodes CDR1 SQVTM and CDR2 ANQGSEA. DNA for the CDR3: TGCAGCGGCCGACAGGGAGGCACAGATACGCAGTATTTT. Translated: CSGRQGGTDTQYF.

This clonotype was seen just once. CDR3 nucleotides: TGCAGTGCTAGAGACGGGGAGAATGAAAAACTGTTTTTT. Residues: CSARDGENEKLFF. The V gene is TRBV20-1, the J gene TRBJ1-4, with D hard to call. V shed 0 bases and J shed 5 bases, with 7 bases lying between them. The CDR3 runs to 13 residues. Per the germline V gene, CDR1 is DFQATT and CDR2 is SNEGSKA (reference sequence).

This clonotype has a handful of counts. CDR3 coding DNA: TGTGCCAGCAGCTTTGACCCGGGCACAGATACGCAGTATTTT. Its translation: CASSFDPGTDTQYF. V is TRBV7-2 and J is TRBJ2-3; no firm D call. V lost 3 bases, J lost 1 base, and 8 bases lay in between. The CDR3 contains 14 residues. The germline gives CDR1 SGHTA, CDR2 FQGNSA. The variable domain in full, with the rest retrieved from reference TRBV7-2 and TRBJ2-3, is GAGVSQSPSNKVTEKGKDVELRCDPISGHTALYWYRQSLGQGLEFLIYFQGNSAPDKSGLPSDRFSAERTGGSVSTLTIQRTQQEDSAVYLCASSFDPGTDTQYFGPGTRLTVL.

About this clonotype: An end of the junction differs from the germline gene, which may be a read error. The chain couples TRBV2 to TRBJ2-1, with TRBD1 identical over 7 bases. Germline V gives CDR1 SNHLY, CDR2 FYNNEI. The CDR3 contains 15 residues. Written as DNA, the CDR3 is TGTGCCACCAGTCCGACAGGGACGACCTACAATGAGCAGCTCTTC. Its translation: CATSPTGTTYNEQLF.

This clonotype came up once. One end of the junction is discordant with germline, which a read error may explain. The chain employs TRBV6-6 and TRBJ2-5, with D maybe TRBD2 (6 bases). CDR3 size: 15 residues. Germline V gives CDR1 MNHNY, CDR2 SVGAGI (reference sequence). The CDR3 DNA sequence: TGTGCCAGCAGTTATAAATATGAGGCGGCTGGACTAAAGTTCTTC. This translates into CASSYKYEAAGLKFF.

This clonotype was detected only a few times. This chain links TRBV20-1 with TRBJ2-5; 7 bases match TRBD2. After removal of 6 bases from V and 3 bases from J, the junction contained 4 bases not matched to a gene. In germline, CDR1 is DFQATT, CDR2 SNEGSKA (reference sequence). This CDR3 has 12 residues. CDR3 sequence reads: CSAAAGEETQYF. CDR3 coding DNA: TGCAGTGCCGCGGCGGGGGAAGAGACCCAGTACTTC.

This clonotype was counted only a few times. V gene TRBV3-1 combines with J gene TRBJ2-4; the D call may be TRBD1 or TRBD2 (6 bases each). The CDR3 loop spans 13 amino acids. The V end lost 4 bases, the J end lost 9 bases, and 13 bases lay between the germline ends. Germline V gene sequence: CDR1 LGHDT, CDR2 YNNKEL (reference sequence). DNA for the CDR3: TGTGCCAGCAGCCTTGTAGGAGGGGGCATTCAGTACTTC. Protein product: CASSLVGGGIQYF.

This chain connects TRBV7-2 to TRBJ2-1, with D possibly TRBD2 on 6 matching bases. Per germline, CDR1 SGHTA and CDR2 FQGNSA. The CDR3 has 14 amino acids. V dropped 3 bases and J dropped 5 bases, with 11 bases sitting between them. CDR3: CASSFDGGNNEQFF. The CDR3 nucleotides are TGTGCCAGCAGCTTCGATGGGGGGAACAATGAGCAGTTCTTC.

The chain is built from TRBV6-2 or TRBV6-3 and TRBJ2-5; TRBD2 matches at 14 bases. The end of the DNA fits TRBJ2-1 better, so the J call may be wrong. The germline gives CDR1 MNHEY, CDR2 SVGEGT. CDR3 length: 17 amino acids. The CDR3 sequence is CASSSSTSGGVWNEQFF. For the CDR3, the DNA is TGTGCCAGCAGTTCCTCGACTAGCGGGGGGGTGTGGAATGAGCAGTTCTTC.

The chain joins TRBV7-7 to TRBJ2-5, with a weak D call TRBD1 (6 bases). The CDR3 has 15 amino acids. Trimming pared 0 bases from V and 2 bases from J, leaving 10 bases between. Germline V gene sequence: CDR1 SSHAT, CDR2 FNYEAQ (reference sequence). This CDR3 reads CASSLAAGQQETQYF. Here the CDR3 DNA reads TGTGCCAGCAGCTTAGCAGCCGGACAGCAAGAGACCCAGTACTTC. The variable domain in full, completed from reference TRBV7-7 and TRBJ2-5, reads GAGVSQSPRYKVTKRGQDVTLRCDPISSHATLYWYQQALGQGPEFLTYFNYEAQPDKSGLPSDRFSAERPEGSISTLTIQRTEQRDSAMYRCASSLAAGQQETQYFGPGTRLLVL.

The V and J genes are TRBV12-3 or TRBV12-4 and TRBJ2-7; 7 bases are shared with TRBD2. The V gene end was trimmed by 7 bases and the J gene end by 2 bases; junction bases not matched to a gene: 14. The CDR3 runs to 16 residues. This chain's CDR3 is CASTNEPGRGAYEQYF. For the CDR3, the DNA is TGTGCCAGCACCAACGAGCCGGGGAGGGGTGCCTACGAGCAGTACTTC.

This clonotype has just a few counts. V gene TRBV6-2 or TRBV6-3 combines with J gene TRBJ2-7; D not resolved. The CDR3 runs to 13 residues. The V end lost 2 bases, the J end lost 4 bases, and 9 bases lay between the germline ends. CDR1 is MNHEY and CDR2 is SVGEGT in the germline V gene. In DNA form, the CDR3 reads TGTGCCAGCAGTTACGACGCCAGGTACGAGCAGTACTTC. Its protein product is CASSYDARYEQYF.

This chain uses TRBV7-9 with TRBJ2-3, with 7 bases aligning to TRBD2. After removal of 6 bases from V and 5 bases from J, the junction contained 8 bases not matched to a gene. Per germline, CDR1 SEHNR and CDR2 FQNEAQ (reference sequence). The CDR3 loop spans 14 amino acids. In DNA form, the CDR3 reads TGTGCCAGCAGAACGGGACTAAAGGTAGATACGCAGTATTTT. Encoded protein: CASRTGLKVDTQYF.

Only a few counts were recorded for this clonotype. This chain joins TRBV7-9 and TRBJ1-1; 7 bases match TRBD1. Germline-derived CDR1 and CDR2 are SEHNR and FQNEAQ (reference sequence). The trim removed 5 bases at V and 12 bases at J, leaving 15 bases unmatched. This CDR3 has 14 residues. The CDR3 DNA follows: TGTGCCAGCAGCCATCTGGGACAGTTAACAGGAACTTTCTTT. It codes for CASSHLGQLTGTFF. Full variable domain (outside the CDR3, taken from reference TRBV7-9 and TRBJ1-1): DTGVSQNPRHKITKRGQNVTFRCDPISEHNRLYWYRQTLGQGPEFLTYFQNEAQLEKSRLLSDRFSAERPKGSFSTLEIQRTEQGDSAMYLCASSHLGQLTGTFFGQGTRLTVV.

The chain links TRBV20-1 to TRBJ1-2; the D is unclear. Trimming removed 5 bases at V and 0 bases at J, with 10 bases between. The germline gives CDR1 DFQATT, CDR2 SNEGSKA (reference sequence). The CDR3 has 13 residues. The CDR3 nucleotides read TGCAGTGCTCACGGCAGTACTAACTATGGCTACACCTTC. Translation: CSAHGSTNYGYTF.

This clonotype was counted between two and nine times. The CDR3 spells CASSQGMLTEAFF. As DNA, the CDR3 is TGTGCCAGCAGCCAGGGTATGTTGACTGAAGCTTTCTTT. The chain carries TRBV14 and TRBJ1-1; D is ambiguous. Trimming left V 3 bases short and J 5 bases short, with 10 bases between. Germline V gene lookup returns CDR1 SGHDN and CDR2 FVKESK. The CDR3 is 13 residues long.

The chain uses TRBV3-1 and TRBJ2-4; no clear D gene. Trimming left V 0 bases short and J 11 bases short, with 5 bases between. The CDR3 spans 11 residues. Germline V gene lookup returns CDR1 LGHDT and CDR2 YNNKEL (reference sequence). The CDR3 DNA sequence: TGTGCCAGCAGCCAAGACAGGTTTCAGTACTTC. Residues: CASSQDRFQYF.

The chain carries TRBV3-1 and TRBJ1-5; D possibly corresponds to TRBD1 (6 bases). The germline CDR1 and CDR2 sequences are LGHDT and YNNKEL (reference sequence). The CDR3 runs to 14 residues. Trimming pared 0 bases from V and 6 bases from J, leaving 9 bases between. CDR3 sequence: CASSQDTGSQPQHF. The CDR3 DNA is TGTGCCAGCAGCCAAGATACAGGGAGTCAGCCCCAGCATTTT.

V and J are TRBV19 and TRBJ2-1, with 7 bases identical to TRBD1. Germline CDR1 and CDR2: LNHDA and SQIVND (reference sequence). This CDR3 region has 14 residues. V gave up 3 bases and J gave up 8 bases; unmatched junction bases: 7. The CDR3 spells CASSMSGGFDEQFF. Written as DNA, the CDR3 is TGTGCCAGTAGTATGTCAGGGGGATTCGATGAGCAGTTCTTC.

This clonotype was observed a few times. CDR3 in amino acids: CARSSPGEGYTF. The DNA of the CDR3 is TGTGCCAGGTCGTCCCCAGGGGAGGGCTACACCTTC. J is TRBJ1-2 and V is TRBV7-3, with a weak D call TRBD1 (6 bases). Germline lookup yields CDR1 SGHTA and CDR2 FQGTGA. The CDR3 spans 12 residues. With 9 bases removed from V and 8 bases from J, the gap between germline ends came to 16 bases.

This chain's CDR3 is CASSGPPGSSSYEQYF. The CDR3 DNA reads TGTGCCAGCAGCGGCCCCCCCGGGTCTAGCTCCTACGAGCAGTACTTC. The chain has TRBV9 and TRBJ2-7; unclear D gene. Per the germline V gene, CDR1 is SGDLS and CDR2 is YYNGEE. V dropped 3 bases and J dropped 0 bases, with 16 bases sitting between them. This CDR3 region has 16 residues. The full variable domain, completed using reference TRBV9 and TRBJ2-7, is DSGVTQTPKHLITATGQRVTLRCSPRSGDLSVYWYQQSLDQGLQFLIQYYNGEERAKGNILERFSAQQFPDLHSELNLSSLELGDSALYFCASSGPPGSSSYEQYFGPGTRLTVT.